Below, 31 T cell receptor beta chains from the same sample are listed, as sequenced in a study of cytomegalovirus exposure and HLA in healthy donors. Profiled with immunoSEQ multiplex PCR; TCRdb holds only in-frame clones, not every one. This repertoire shows roughly 120,000 clones, 89% found once; its top ten account for approximately 3.3%. Material for sequencing was PBMCs. The receptors shown here come from a man younger than 45 in good health and CMV-seronegative.

The chain recombines TRBV27 with TRBJ2-2; 13 nucleotides agree with TRBD2. Trimming cost V 10 bases and J 7 bases; bases outside gene matches: 15. Germline V gene sequence: CDR1 MNHEY, CDR2 SMNVEV (reference sequence). This CDR3 spans 17 amino acids. CDR3 protein: CATHRLAGGSRDGELFF. CDR3 sequence (DNA): TGTGCCACCCATCGACTAGCGGGGGGCTCGAGGGACGGGGAGCTGTTTTTT.

The chain carries TRBV11-2 and TRBJ1-2, with D tentatively TRBD1 (5 bases). The germline gives CDR1 SGHAT, CDR2 FQNNGV. The length of the CDR3 is 15 residues. Trimming removed 0 bases from V and 6 bases from J, with 14 bases in between. For the CDR3, the DNA is TGTGCCAGCAGCTTAGATCTCGGTTGGGGCCATGGCTACACCTTC. Protein: CASSLDLGWGHGYTF.

The V and J genes are TRBV2 and TRBJ1-5; TRBD1 matches 9 bases. Germline trimming cut 5 bases from V and 5 bases from J; bases unmatched to any gene: 7. This CDR3 spans 15 amino acids. CDR1 is SNHLY, CDR2 FYNNEI, per germline. The CDR3 here is CASSNEQGAHQPQHF. The CDR3 coding sequence is TGTGCCAGCAGTAACGAACAGGGGGCGCATCAGCCCCAGCATTTT.

The V call is TRBV27, the J call TRBJ1-1, with 8 bases that match TRBD1. The CDR3 is 14 amino acids. The V gene's germline CDR1 is MNHEY and CDR2 SMNVEV (reference sequence). V lost 3 bases and J lost 4; bases outside the gene matches: 4. The CDR3 protein is CASSFLDRGTEAFF. The CDR3 DNA sequence: TGTGCCAGCAGTTTCCTCGACAGGGGCACTGAAGCTTTCTTT.

In DNA form, the CDR3 reads TGTGCCAGCTCACCACCAGGGGGGGAACCACAAGAGACCCAGTACTTC. This translates into CASSPPGGEPQETQYF. This chain uses TRBV18 with TRBJ2-5, with D maybe TRBD2 (7 bases). With 0 bases removed from V and 2 bases from J, the gap between germline ends came to 13 bases. Germline loops: CDR1 KGHSH, CDR2 LQKENI. This CDR3 has 16 amino acids. The full variable domain, in which reference TRBV18 and TRBJ2-5 provide the parts outside the CDR3, is NAGVMQNPRHLVRRRGQEARLRCSPMKGHSHVYWYRQLPEEGLKFMVYLQKENIIDESGMPKERFSAEFPKEGPSILRIQQVVRGDSAAYFCASSPPGGEPQETQYFGPGTRLLVL.

This sequence joins TRBV7-9 and TRBJ2-5; 7 bases map to TRBD2. Trimming took 1 base from V and 3 from J; bases not matched to a gene: 5. The germline gives CDR1 SEHNR, CDR2 FQNEAQ (reference sequence). The CDR3 sequence is 15 residues long. CDR3 sequence reads: CASSLVILAEETQYF. For the CDR3, the DNA is TGTGCCAGCAGCTTAGTTATTCTAGCGGAAGAGACCCAGTACTTC. The full variable domain, completed using reference TRBV7-9 and TRBJ2-5, is DTGVSQNPRHKITKRGQNVTFRCDPISEHNRLYWYRQTLGQGPEFLTYFQNEAQLEKSRLLSDRFSAERPKGSFSTLEIQRTEQGDSAMYLCASSLVILAEETQYFGPGTRLLVL.

The rearrangement joins TRBV2 to TRBJ2-3; 7 nucleotides align to TRBD1. The length of the CDR3 is 12 residues. J gave up 6 bases and V 6 bases, and 3 bases lay outside the gene matches. The germline CDR1 and CDR2 sequences are SNHLY and FYNNEI. The CDR3 sequence: CASRPTGDTQYF. Written as DNA, the CDR3 is TGTGCCAGCAGACCGACAGGGGATACGCAGTATTTT.

The rearrangement joins TRBV7-9 to TRBJ2-7; TRBD1 matches at 8 bases. V lost 4 bases and J lost 4; bases outside the gene matches: 12. Per the germline V gene, CDR1 is SEHNR and CDR2 is FQNEAQ (reference sequence). The CDR3 contains 16 residues. CDR3 coding DNA: TGTGCCAGCAGCTGGAAACAGGGGGAAGAATCGTACGAGCAGTACTTC. It encodes CASSWKQGEESYEQYF.

The V and J genes are TRBV5-4 and TRBJ2-5; 11 bases map to TRBD2. CDR1 is SGHNT and CDR2 is YYREEE in the germline V gene (reference sequence). Trimming cost V 5 bases and J 4 bases; bases outside gene matches: 7. This CDR3 has 15 residues. The CDR3 is CASSSGGAGGETQYF. The DNA of the CDR3 is TGTGCCAGCAGTAGCGGGGGGGCCGGCGGAGAGACCCAGTACTTC.

The genes are TRBV5-1 and TRBJ1-1; 8 nucleotides match TRBD1. Trimming at V came to 4 bases and at J to 2 bases, leaving 4 bases not matched to a gene. This CDR3 is built from 14 residues. The germline gives CDR1 SGHRS, CDR2 YFSETQ. The CDR3 loop is CASSEQGVNTEAFF. The DNA for the CDR3 is TGCGCCAGCAGCGAACAGGGGGTTAACACTGAAGCTTTCTTT.

The chain uses TRBV28 and TRBJ1-3, with D possibly being TRBD1 (5 bases). The germline gives CDR1 MDHEN, CDR2 SYDVKM. The germline V and J ends were trimmed by 10 bases and 3 bases, with 25 bases remaining between them. The CDR3 is 17 amino acids. The chain's CDR3 is CATIEGYQGGFGNTIYF. The CDR3 region has the DNA TGTGCCACCATAGAAGGTTACCAGGGAGGCTTTGGAAACACCATATATTTT.

The chain recombines TRBV11-2 with TRBJ1-1; no reliable D call. The V end was cut by 0 bases, the J end by 4 bases, with 6 bases between. The CDR3 loop spans 13 amino acids. Germline CDR1 is SGHAT and CDR2 is FQNNGV. The CDR3 is CASSLDTGTEAFF. CDR3 DNA: TGTGCCAGCAGCTTAGACACGGGCACTGAAGCTTTCTTT.

The V call is TRBV4-3, the J call TRBJ2-7; 11 bases are a match to TRBD1. This CDR3 region has 15 residues. Germline V gene sequence: CDR1 LGHNA, CDR2 YSLEER. J lost 3 bases, V lost 4 bases, and 5 bases had no gene match. The DNA for the CDR3 is TGCGCCAGCAGCCCCGGGACAGGGGGTAGCTACGAGCAGTACTTC. As protein: CASSPGTGGSYEQYF.

This sequence joins TRBV9 and TRBJ2-2; 7 bases match TRBD2. This CDR3 is 16 amino acids long. Germline V lookup: CDR1 SGDLS, CDR2 YYNGEE. J lost 2 bases, V lost 2 bases, and 6 bases had no gene match. The CDR3 nucleotides read TGTGCCAGCAGCGTTCGCAGCGGGATAAACACCGGGGAGCTGTTTTTT. Translation: CASSVRSGINTGELFF.

V gene TRBV4-3 combines with J gene TRBJ2-7; 7 bases map to TRBD2. Trimming cost V 1 base and J 6 bases; bases outside gene matches: 6. Germline assignment: CDR1 LGHNA and CDR2 YSLEER. CDR3 size: 14 residues. Here the CDR3 reads CASSQGTRGGEQYF. The CDR3 DNA reads as TGCGCCAGCAGCCAAGGGACTAGGGGCGGCGAGCAGTACTTC.

The chain couples TRBV27 to TRBJ2-1, with TRBD2 matching over 11 bases. The V gene end was trimmed by 3 bases and the J gene end by 2 bases; junction bases not matched to a gene: 6. This CDR3 region has 17 residues. Per the germline V gene, CDR1 is MNHEY and CDR2 is SMNVEV (reference sequence). CDR3 nucleotides: TGTGCCAGCAGTTTCATTAAACTAGCGGGGGCCTACAATGAGCAGTTCTTC. Residues: CASSFIKLAGAYNEQFF.

The chain couples TRBV5-4 to TRBJ2-3; no firm D call. CDR1 is SGHNT and CDR2 is YYREEE in the germline V gene (reference sequence). The CDR3 covers 16 residues. V lost 0 bases to trimming and J lost 0 bases, with 11 bases between them. This CDR3 is CASSLGHPTSTDTQYF. In DNA form, the CDR3 reads TGTGCCAGCAGCTTGGGACATCCAACTAGCACAGATACGCAGTATTTT.

The chain combines TRBV10-1 with TRBJ1-6, with D hard to call. Germline V lookup: CDR1 WNHNN, CDR2 SYGVQD (reference sequence). There are 16 residues in the CDR3. Trimming took off 10 bases at V and 4 bases at J, with 20 bases between the two ends. CDR3 nucleotide sequence: TGCGCCACCCCTGACAAGCTAAAACCTTATAATTCACCCCTCCACTTT. Translating gives CATPDKLKPYNSPLHF.

The V call is TRBV14, the J call TRBJ2-5, with TRBD2 matching 8 bases. This CDR3 spans 13 amino acids. CDR1 and CDR2 (germline): SGHDN, FVKESK. V lost 8 bases and J lost 5; bases outside the gene matches: 7. The CDR3 coding sequence is TGTGCCAGCCCCCGGGGGGGCGGGGAGACCCAGTACTTC. This sequence encodes CASPRGGGETQYF.

This chain connects TRBV29-1 to TRBJ2-3, with D perhaps TRBD2 (5 bases). Trimming removed 2 bases at V and 3 bases at J, with 6 bases between. From germline, CDR1 is SQVTM and CDR2 ANQGSEA. The CDR3 is 12 amino acids. The CDR3 DNA reads TGCAGCGTTGAATGGGAGACAGATACGCAGTATTTT. This translates into CSVEWETDTQYF.

The V gene is TRBV2, the J gene TRBJ1-5; perhaps TRBD1 as D (5 bases). Germline CDR1 and CDR2: SNHLY and FYNNEI. There are 15 residues in the CDR3. Trimming cost V 2 bases and J 1 base, with 9 bases left between them. This CDR3 is CASSETRESNQPQHF. In DNA, the CDR3 is TGTGCCAGCAGTGAAACCAGGGAAAGCAATCAGCCCCAGCATTTT.

A remark on this clone: The identical CDR3 is also encoded by other nucleotide sequences in the sample. The chain uses TRBV11-2 and TRBJ1-5; D is possibly TRBD1 (6 bases). The germline CDR1 and CDR2 sequences are SGHAT and FQNNGV. V was pared by 1 base and J by 7 bases, with 11 bases between. The CDR3 is 14 amino acids. CDR3 loop: CASSLGTGNQPQHF. The CDR3 DNA is TGTGCCAGCAGCTTAGGAACAGGGAACCAGCCCCAGCATTTT.

The count of this clone is one. The chain joins TRBV14 to TRBJ1-2, with 9 bases lining up with TRBD1. The V gene end was trimmed by 3 bases and the J gene end by 7 bases; junction bases not matched to a gene: 6. The germline CDR1 and CDR2 sequences are SGHDN and FVKESK. The CDR3 totals 14 residues. This chain's CDR3 is CASSQDRGKGGYTF. The CDR3 nucleotides are TGTGCCAGCAGCCAGGACAGGGGCAAAGGTGGCTACACCTTC. Drawing the rest from reference TRBV14 and TRBJ1-2, the complete variable domain is EAGVTQFPSHSVIEKGQTVTLRCDPISGHDNLYWYRRVMGKEIKFLLHFVKESKQDESGMPNNRFLAERTGGTYSTLKVQPAELEDSGVYFCASSQDRGKGGYTFGSGTRLTVV.

The chain joins TRBV25-1 to TRBJ1-6; tentative D call: TRBD1 (5 bases). Germline V CDR1 and CDR2: MGHDK, SYGVNS. Deletions cut 7 bases from V and 5 bases from J, with 6 bases between. CDR3 length: 12 amino acids. CDR3 sequence (DNA): TGTGCCAGCAACAGGAATAATTCACCCCTCCACTTT. This sequence encodes CASNRNNSPLHF.

The chain employs TRBV4-1 and TRBJ2-3; no clear D gene. This CDR3 is built from 13 residues. V was pared by 6 bases and J by 2 bases, with 9 bases between. The germline CDR1 and CDR2 sequences are MGHRA and YSYEKL. As DNA, the CDR3 is TGCGCCAGCAGTTACAGTTACACAGATACGCAGTATTTT. Translated, it gives CASSYSYTDTQYF.

This chain links TRBV2 with TRBJ1-1; a weak D match, TRBD1 (6 bases). The germline CDR1 and CDR2 sequences are SNHLY and FYNNEI. V shed 5 bases and J shed 4 bases, with 11 bases lying between them. This CDR3 spans 13 amino acids. The CDR3 loop reads CASSPRGGTEAFF. For the CDR3, the DNA is TGTGCCAGCAGTCCCAGGGGCGGCACTGAAGCTTTCTTT.

The chain carries TRBV19 and TRBJ2-2, with 10 bases that match TRBD2. V lost 6 bases to trimming and J lost 3 bases; unmatched junction nucleotides: 7. The CDR3 length is 16 residues. Germline V gene data show CDR1 as LNHDA and CDR2 as SQIVND (reference sequence). CDR3 protein: CASRGLAGAYTGELFF. The DNA of the CDR3 is TGTGCCAGTAGGGGGCTAGCGGGGGCATACACCGGGGAGCTGTTTTTT.

This clone appeared once. The chain uses TRBV6-5 and TRBJ2-7, with 8 positions matching TRBD2. Germline V gene data show CDR1 as MNHEY and CDR2 as SVGAGI. The junction had 6 bases not matched to a gene; V was cut back by 2 bases and J by 3 bases. CDR3 length equals 15 residues. This chain's CDR3 is CASSYTGLVDYEQYF. DNA of the CDR3: TGTGCCAGCAGTTACACGGGACTAGTAGACTACGAGCAGTACTTC.

V usage is TRBV27 and J usage is TRBJ1-1, with 7 bases identical to TRBD1. The CDR3 is made up of 16 amino acids. The junction had 9 bases not matched to a gene; V was cut back by 5 bases and J by 0 bases. Germline assignment: CDR1 MNHEY and CDR2 SMNVEV (reference sequence). CDR3 DNA: TGTGCCAGCAGTCCAGGCAGGGGGACTCTGAACACTGAAGCTTTCTTT. Its protein is CASSPGRGTLNTEAFF.

The V and J genes are TRBV6-5 and TRBJ2-1; TRBD1 might be the D (6 bases). Germline V gene data show CDR1 as MNHEY and CDR2 as SVGAGI. This CDR3 contains 15 residues. Trimming left V 8 bases short and J 3 bases short, with 17 bases between. CDR3 sequence (DNA): TGTGCCAGCGGACAGTACAGGAACGGCTACAATGAGCAGTTCTTC. Its protein product is CASGQYRNGYNEQFF.

The CDR3 DNA is TGTGCCAGCAACGCGCCGGGGAACACTGAAGCTTTCTTT. Translated, it gives CASNAPGNTEAFF. The chain uses TRBV6-6 and TRBJ1-1; D not certain. Trimming stripped 7 bases from V and 1 base from J, with 10 bases between. Germline CDR1 and CDR2: MNHNY and SVGAGI (reference sequence). This CDR3 comprises 13 residues.